These 30 T cell receptor beta chains share one sample of origin, sequenced in a study of cytomegalovirus exposure and HLA in healthy donors. Data came from immunoSEQ multiplex PCR; TCRdb stores just in-frame clones and leaves some out. Seen here are over 200,000 clones, 90% observed once, and the top ten hold 0.37%. The material sequenced was PBMCs. The source of these receptors is a woman aged 18-29 years in good health and CMV-seronegative.

The rearrangement joins TRBV7-9 to TRBJ1-2; 8 nucleotides align to TRBD1. The CDR3 has 16 amino acids. With 2 bases clipped from V and 4 bases from J, the junction kept 9 bases outside the gene matches. Germline V gene lookup returns CDR1 SEHNR and CDR2 FQNEAQ (reference sequence). CDR3 region: CASSLPVRQGAYGYTF. DNA for the CDR3: TGTGCCAGCAGCTTACCGGTTCGTCAGGGGGCCTATGGCTACACCTTC.

V usage is TRBV4-2 and J usage is TRBJ1-2; D gene unclear. Germline V gene data show CDR1 as LGHNA and CDR2 as YNFKEQ. The CDR3 is made up of 13 amino acids. Trimming stripped 3 bases from V and 2 bases from J, with 7 bases between. CDR3 DNA: TGTGCCAGCAGCCACAGCGGGAACTATGGCTACACCTTC. Amino acids: CASSHSGNYGYTF.

The chain employs TRBV29-1 and TRBJ1-2; no clear D gene. The V gene lost 6 bases and the J gene lost 3 bases, with 17 bases spanning the gap. CDR3 length: 14 amino acids. In germline, CDR1 is SQVTM, CDR2 ANQGSEA. The CDR3 spells CSVQTGEGHYGYTF. CDR3 nucleotide sequence: TGCAGCGTCCAAACCGGCGAGGGTCACTATGGCTACACCTTC. Using reference TRBV29-1 and TRBJ1-2 for the parts outside the CDR3, the full variable domain is SAVISQKPSRDICQRGTSLTIQCQVDSQVTMMFWYRQQPGQSLTLIATANQGSEATYESGFVIDKFPISRPNLTFSTLTVSNMSPEDSSIYLCSVQTGEGHYGYTFGSGTRLTVV.

This clone was picked up one time. The rearrangement links TRBV7-2 to TRBJ2-4; 12 bases agree with TRBD2. CDR1 and CDR2 from the germline V gene are SGHTA and FQGNSA. Losses at the gene ends were 2 bases for V and 6 bases for J; bases not matched to a gene: 5. The CDR3 has 16 amino acids. The CDR3 region is CASSLLAGGLANIQYF. CDR3 bases: TGTGCCAGCAGCTTACTAGCGGGGGGGCTAGCAAACATTCAGTACTTC.

This rearrangement joins TRBV7-9 to TRBJ1-6; TRBD1 aligns across 8 bases. This CDR3 has 14 residues. The germline V gene has CDR1 SEHNR and CDR2 FQNEAQ (reference sequence). With V trimmed by 5 bases and J by 6 bases, 3 bases remained unmatched. CDR3 amino acids: CASSHDRGNSPLHF. CDR3 coding DNA: TGTGCCAGCAGCCACGACAGGGGTAATTCACCCCTCCACTTT.

J is TRBJ1-6 and V is TRBV28; 9 nucleotides align to TRBD1. The CDR3 consists of 14 residues. CDR1 and CDR2 from the germline V gene are MDHEN and SYDVKM. J lost 14 bases, V lost 4 bases, and 9 bases had no gene match. CDR3 amino acids: CASSSPGQGPSLHF. Written as DNA, the CDR3 is TGTGCCAGCAGTTCTCCGGGACAGGGCCCTTCCCTCCACTTT.

V usage is TRBV7-8 and J usage is TRBJ1-6; D might be TRBD1 (5 bases). The germline V and J ends were trimmed by 2 bases and 9 bases, with 14 bases remaining between them. Germline V gene lookup returns CDR1 SGHVS and CDR2 FQNEAQ. The CDR3 is 15 residues long. In DNA, the CDR3 is TGTGCCAGCAGCTTATTCCAAACCGGGGGTTCACCCCTCCACTTT. Translating gives CASSLFQTGGSPLHF.

The V gene is TRBV9, the J gene TRBJ1-2; D might be TRBD1 (6 bases). The CDR3 runs 14 residues. The V gene's germline CDR1 is SGDLS and CDR2 YYNGEE. V was shortened by 4 bases and J by 4 bases, with 14 bases between the two germline ends. CDR3 in amino acids: CASSSRTEAYGYTF. CDR3 DNA: TGTGCCAGCAGCTCAAGGACAGAGGCCTATGGCTACACCTTC.

The sample holds a few counts of this clone. CDR3 bases: TGTGCCAGTACTAGTAATTACCTTAGCGGCTACACCTTC. Translating gives CASTSNYLSGYTF. This rearrangement joins TRBV19 to TRBJ1-2; D unclear. The CDR3 extends over 13 amino acids. Trimming shortened V by 7 bases and J by 8 bases, and 17 bases separated the two germline ends. The germline gives CDR1 LNHDA, CDR2 SQIVND (reference sequence).

The V call is TRBV4-3, the J call TRBJ2-2; a weak D match, TRBD2 (6 bases). There are 13 residues in the CDR3. CDR1 and CDR2 (germline): LGHNA, YSLEER. Trimming left V 3 bases short and J 7 bases short, with 9 bases between. CDR3 residues: CASSQGTRGELFF. For the CDR3, the DNA is TGCGCCAGCAGCCAGGGGACTCGCGGGGAGCTGTTTTTT.

The rearrangement uses TRBV29-1 and TRBJ2-3, with D unclear. The CDR3 runs to 10 residues. Looked up from germline, CDR1 is SQVTM and CDR2 is ANQGSEA. V was pared by 6 bases and J by 2 bases, with 3 bases between. The CDR3 bases are TGCAGCGTCGTCACAGATACGCAGTATTTT. Translated, it gives CSVVTDTQYF.

V usage is TRBV5-1 and J usage is TRBJ1-2; TRBD1 aligns across 7 bases. V dropped 0 bases and J dropped 9; count of bases not matched to a gene: 11. The germline V gene has CDR1 SGHRS and CDR2 YFSETQ. This CDR3 is 15 amino acids long. CDR3 coding DNA: TGCGCCAGCAGCTTGGGGGCCGACAGGGAATCACGCTACACCTTC. Protein sequence: CASSLGADRESRYTF. The whole variable domain, filled in from reference TRBV5-1 and TRBJ1-2, reads KAGVTQTPRYLIKTRGQQVTLSCSPISGHRSVSWYQQTPGQGLQFLFEYFSETQRNKGNFPGRFSGRQFSNSRSEMNVSTLELGDSALYLCASSLGADRESRYTFGSGTRLTVV.

This clone was observed once. The rearrangement uses TRBV4-2 and TRBJ1-2; D uncertain. V was trimmed by 0 bases and J by 6 bases, leaving 5 bases between them. The germline V gene has CDR1 LGHNA and CDR2 YNFKEQ. The CDR3 spans 12 residues. In DNA form, the CDR3 reads TGTGCCAGCAGCCAAGAGCAGGATGGCTACACCTTC. It codes for CASSQEQDGYTF.

There are a few counts of this clone. This chain connects TRBV19 to TRBJ1-2; TRBD1 is a possible D gene (5 bases). With 1 base removed from V and 5 bases from J, the gap between germline ends came to 17 bases. Germline CDR1 and CDR2: LNHDA and SQIVND (reference sequence). This CDR3 has 16 amino acids. The CDR3 sequence: CASSIGSGAWWYGYTF. CDR3 nucleotide sequence: TGTGCCAGTAGTATAGGAAGCGGGGCTTGGTGGTATGGCTACACCTTC. Looking up the rest from reference TRBV19 and TRBJ1-2 gives the full variable domain: DGGITQSPKYLFRKEGQNVTLSCEQNLNHDAMYWYRQDPGQGLRLIYYSQIVNDFQKGDIAEGYSVSREKKESFPLTVTSAQKNPTAFYLCASSIGSGAWWYGYTFGSGTRLTVV.

This chain joins TRBV9 and TRBJ2-2, with TRBD1 matching over 10 bases. The CDR3 consists of 17 residues. The V gene end was trimmed by 0 bases and the J gene end by 3 bases; junction bases not matched to a gene: 5. Germline V CDR1 and CDR2: SGDLS, YYNGEE. CDR3 loop: CASSVGLGQGDTGELFF. In nucleotides, the CDR3 is TGTGCCAGCAGCGTAGGACTCGGACAGGGGGACACCGGGGAGCTGTTTTTT. Complete variable domain (other parts from reference TRBV9 and TRBJ2-2): DSGVTQTPKHLITATGQRVTLRCSPRSGDLSVYWYQQSLDQGLQFLIQYYNGEERAKGNILERFSAQQFPDLHSELNLSSLELGDSALYFCASSVGLGQGDTGELFFGEGSRLTVL.

V usage is TRBV7-9 and J usage is TRBJ1-1; 7 positions match TRBD1. V trimming: 5 bases; J trimming: 4 bases; junction bases outside the gene matches: 10. CDR3 length: 15 residues. The germline V gene has CDR1 SEHNR and CDR2 FQNEAQ (reference sequence). The CDR3 DNA sequence: TGTGCCAGCAGCCTGACAGGGATCGTAGTCACTGAAGCTTTCTTT. Protein product: CASSLTGIVVTEAFF. The whole variable domain, filled in from reference TRBV7-9 and TRBJ1-1, reads DTGVSQNPRHKITKRGQNVTFRCDPISEHNRLYWYRQTLGQGPEFLTYFQNEAQLEKSRLLSDRFSAERPKGSFSTLEIQRTEQGDSAMYLCASSLTGIVVTEAFFGQGTRLTVV.

The V and J genes are TRBV10-3 and TRBJ2-1; 7 bases are a match to TRBD1. The CDR3 is 13 amino acids. Germline V lookup: CDR1 ENHRY, CDR2 SYGVKD. V shed 2 bases and J 9 bases; nucleotides not matched to a gene: 4. The CDR3 DNA sequence: TGTGCCATCAGTGAGGAGGGGGCAGGTGAGCAGTTCTTC. This encodes CAISEEGAGEQFF.

V usage is TRBV6-1 and J usage is TRBJ2-7; TRBD1 is a possible D gene (7 bases). The CDR3 runs 15 residues. In germline, CDR1 is MNHNS, CDR2 SASEGT. Trimming took off 8 bases at V and 5 bases at J, with 22 bases between the two ends. CDR3 in amino acids: CASRRGDPAGHEQYV. The CDR3 nucleotides read TGTGCCAGCCGCAGGGGGGACCCGGCAGGGCACGAGCAGTACGTC.

This clone appeared once. The chain recombines TRBV6-5 with TRBJ2-5, with TRBD1 matching over 10 bases. The CDR3 loop spans 16 amino acids. V lost 4 bases and J lost 2; bases outside the gene matches: 7. The germline gives CDR1 MNHEY, CDR2 SVGAGI. CDR3 residues: CASSSGTGVEQETQYF. In DNA, the CDR3 is TGTGCCAGCAGTTCCGGGACAGGGGTTGAGCAAGAGACCCAGTACTTC.

This chain connects TRBV4-1 to TRBJ2-2; TRBD1 matches 10 bases. V shed 5 bases, J shed 3 bases, and the junction held 3 bases outside the gene matches. This CDR3 has 15 residues. The germline V gene has CDR1 MGHRA and CDR2 YSYEKL. As DNA, the CDR3 is TGCGCCAGCAGCGACAGGGGGCGACACACCGGGGAGCTGTTTTTT. Translation gives CASSDRGRHTGELFF.

The CDR3, as DNA: TGTGCCAGCAGTTATACTAGCGGGGTTTGGGATACGCAGTATTTT. It is translated as CASSYTSGVWDTQYF. This rearrangement joins TRBV6-5 to TRBJ2-3; 10 nucleotides match TRBD2. V dropped 3 bases and J dropped 6; count of bases not matched to a gene: 6. Germline lookup yields CDR1 MNHEY and CDR2 SVGAGI. CDR3 length: 15 amino acids.

The V call is TRBV7-9, the J call TRBJ2-5, with D possibly being TRBD1 (6 bases). Per germline, CDR1 SEHNR and CDR2 FQNEAQ (reference sequence). The length of the CDR3 is 18 residues. Trimming left V 1 base short and J 0 bases short, with 18 bases between. This chain's CDR3 is CASSLEGSGQEYQETQYF. The CDR3 DNA is TGTGCCAGCAGCTTAGAGGGGTCGGGACAAGAATACCAAGAGACCCAGTACTTC.

The chain is built from TRBV29-1 and TRBJ2-7; 8 bases agree with TRBD2. Germline values: CDR1 SQVTM, CDR2 ANQGSEA. The junction had 3 bases not matched to a gene; V was cut back by 5 bases and J by 9 bases. The CDR3 has 10 amino acids. The CDR3 bases are TGCAGCGTTCGGGAGGGGGTGCAGTACTTC. This sequence encodes CSVREGVQYF.

The CDR3 DNA reads TGCGCCAGCAGCTTGACAGCGGGGCGGGCAGATACGCAGTATTTT. Translating gives CASSLTAGRADTQYF. The genes are TRBV5-1 and TRBJ2-3; 7 nucleotides line up with TRBD2. The CDR3 runs to 15 residues. Trimming removed 1 base from V and 4 bases from J; junction bases left unmatched: 6. Germline V CDR1 and CDR2: SGHRS, YFSETQ.

This clone was observed once. The chain links TRBV10-3 to TRBJ2-2, with D perhaps matching TRBD2 (7 bases). This CDR3 is 17 amino acids long. The V and J ends lost 4 bases and 1 base respectively, with 16 bases between them. Germline V CDR1 and CDR2: ENHRY, SYGVKD. The CDR3 region is CAISGVAGALNTGELFF. The DNA of the CDR3 is TGTGCCATCAGTGGCGTGGCGGGGGCGCTGAACACCGGGGAGCTGTTTTTT.

This rearrangement joins TRBV6-6 to TRBJ2-7, with D tentatively TRBD2 (5 bases). Germline V gene sequence: CDR1 MNHNY, CDR2 SVGAGI (reference sequence). The CDR3 loop spans 14 amino acids. With 0 bases removed from V and 0 bases from J, the gap between germline ends came to 6 bases. In DNA, the CDR3 is TGTGCCAGCAGTTACTCAGGGAGCTCCTACGAGCAGTACTTC. Protein: CASSYSGSSYEQYF.

The sample holds one count of this clone. The gene calls are TRBV13 and TRBJ2-7; D call uncertain. The CDR3 length is 14 residues. Looked up from germline, CDR1 is PRHDT and CDR2 is FYEKMQ (reference sequence). V was cut by 5 bases and J by 4 bases, with 15 bases left in between. CDR3 bases: TGTGCCAGCAGCCCGTTCCAAGCAGGTTACGAGCAGTACGTC. The encoded protein is CASSPFQAGYEQYV.

The chain joins TRBV7-9 to TRBJ1-2; the D is unclear. Trimming cost V 1 base and J 5 bases, with 8 bases left between them. Germline values: CDR1 SEHNR, CDR2 FQNEAQ (reference sequence). The length of the CDR3 is 13 residues. The CDR3: CASSLVTEYGYTF. The CDR3 nucleotides are TGTGCCAGCAGCTTAGTAACAGAATATGGCTACACCTTC.

The chain is built from TRBV29-1 and TRBJ1-5; no definite D call. CDR3 length equals 12 residues. Germline-derived CDR1 and CDR2 are SQVTM and ANQGSEA. Trimming shortened V by 3 bases and J by 4 bases, and 7 bases separated the two germline ends. The CDR3 DNA follows: TGCAGCGTTGATTTTCCGAATCAGCCCCAGCATTTT. This translates into CSVDFPNQPQHF.

This rearrangement joins TRBV7-3 to TRBJ2-2; 9 bases fit TRBD1. V trimming: 0 bases; J trimming: 4 bases; junction bases outside the gene matches: 9. Germline loops: CDR1 SGHTA, CDR2 FQGTGA. The CDR3 length is 18 residues. CDR3 in DNA: TGTGCCAGCAGCTTAACTCGCGGGGGACAGGGCGGCACCGGGGAGCTGTTTTTT. This encodes CASSLTRGGQGGTGELFF.